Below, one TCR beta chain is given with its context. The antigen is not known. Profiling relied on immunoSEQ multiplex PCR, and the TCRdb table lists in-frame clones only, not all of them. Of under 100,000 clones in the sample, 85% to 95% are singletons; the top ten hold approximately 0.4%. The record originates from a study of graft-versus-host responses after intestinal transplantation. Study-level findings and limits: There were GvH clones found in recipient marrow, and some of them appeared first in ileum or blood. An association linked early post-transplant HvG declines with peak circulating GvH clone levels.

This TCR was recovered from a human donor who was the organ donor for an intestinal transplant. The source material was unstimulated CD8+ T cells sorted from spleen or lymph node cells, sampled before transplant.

The CDR3 sequence is CASSFSRQTVSNQPQHF. The DNA for the CDR3 is TGTGCCAGCAGTTTCAGCCGGCAGACAGTTAGCAATCAGCCCCAGCATTTT. The V call is TRBV27, the J call TRBJ1-5, with D perhaps TRBD1 (5 bases). The CDR3 is 17 amino acids. V was trimmed by 3 bases and J by 0 bases, leaving 15 bases between them. Germline values: CDR1 MNHEY, CDR2 SMNVEV (reference sequence).